These T cell receptor beta chains were read from a single sample in a study of T cells in Graves' hyperthyroidism and ophthalmopathy. One entry per CDR3 protein, called by TCRdb with MiXCR from the multiplex PCR reads. The sample holds around 190,000 distinct CDR3 sequences; about 15% are singletons and the top ten take roughly 50%. The specimen was blood. Receptors were obtained from a woman aged 45 to 65 with Graves' hyperthyroidism. Both conserved end residues are part of each CDR3. Fields, in order: J gene, V gene, D gene, CDR3 protein. The D gene is left open where the match is weak.

>TRBJ1-1|TRBV10-3|NA
CAIGGQVNTEAFF
>TRBJ2-1|TRBV11-2|TRBD1
CASSGRGQHNEQFF
>TRBJ1-2|TRBV19|NA
CASSRDTGTNTYGYTF
>TRBJ2-2|TRBV7-3|TRBD1
CASSPQGAGTGELFF
>TRBJ2-7|TRBV11-2|NA
CASSLGLRTLYEQYF
>TRBJ1-2|TRBV5-1|NA
CASSLDVYGYTF
>TRBJ2-7|TRBV6-1|NA
CASSHLTGGDYEQYF
>TRBJ2-5|TRBV28|TRBD1
CASSQQGVSQETQYF
>TRBJ2-7|TRBV18|TRBD2
CASSPQREIGVEQYF
>TRBJ2-3|TRBV7-9|NA
CASSLAEIAVGSDTQYF
>TRBJ1-1|TRBV7-3|TRBD1
CASSLDRVGPEAFF
>TRBJ1-5|TRBV5-1|NA
CASSPNPGGNQPQHF
>TRBJ1-6|TRBV7-9|NA
CASSQDSTLFSPLHF
>TRBJ2-7|TRBV11-1|TRBD2
CASSLDALAGVSYEQYF
>TRBJ1-2|TRBV6-1|TRBD1
CASRTPGQGRGYGYTF
>TRBJ2-3|TRBV7-8|NA
CASSPGDLRFTDTQYF
>TRBJ1-3|TRBV2|NA
CASSGQLISGNTIYF
>TRBJ2-2|TRBV20-1|NA
CSAPRSGSDGELFF
>TRBJ1-1|TRBV3-1|NA
CASSPGSQNTEAFF
>TRBJ2-7|TRBV29-1|NA
CSVEVSGFQQYF
>TRBJ2-5|TRBV12-3/TRBV12-4|NA
CASSFGVRTIQETQYF
>TRBJ1-5|TRBV6-5|NA
CASSYSGDSNQPQHF
>TRBJ2-7|TRBV6-2/TRBV6-3|NA
CASSTNQGAEQYF
>TRBJ2-6|TRBV27|TRBD1
CASTETGIGSGANVLTF
>TRBJ1-4|TRBV6-1|NA
CASSEHLNEKLFF
>TRBJ2-7|TRBV2|NA
CASNTQGGQEKEQYF
>TRBJ2-5|TRBV7-9|NA
CASSFSMGETQYF
>TRBJ2-5|TRBV12-3/TRBV12-4|NA
CASSPTGSRETQYF
>TRBJ2-2|TRBV20-1|TRBD1
CSARETGQENTGELFF
>TRBJ2-5|TRBV6-1|TRBD1
CASSSGGRQETQYF
>TRBJ2-4|TRBV29-1|TRBD1
CSVERMGQQNIQYF
>TRBJ2-7|TRBV5-1|TRBD2
CASSSGTSGPLGLEQYF
>TRBJ2-7|TRBV10-3|TRBD1
CATWDRGDDEQYF
>TRBJ2-5|TRBV7-8|TRBD2
CASSLWETGTSLHWYF
>TRBJ2-5|TRBV27|TRBD1
CASSPGQGGVQETQYF
>TRBJ2-4|TRBV6-2/TRBV6-3|NA
CASREIQGTGGQNIQYF
>TRBJ2-7|TRBV28|NA
CASNNREVPSYEQYF
>TRBJ2-1|TRBV9|TRBD2
CASSVGLAASSYNEQFF
>TRBJ2-7|TRBV7-3|NA
CASSFQGATSYEQYF
>TRBJ2-2|TRBV5-1|NA
CASSFSAAGTTGELFF
>TRBJ2-2|TRBV30|NA
CAWSVLGNTGELFF
>TRBJ1-2|TRBV7-2|NA
CASSLVHQGGNYGYTF
>TRBJ2-2|TRBV24-1|TRBD2
CATSEASGKLAGELFF
>TRBJ2-7|TRBV7-9|NA
CATHQSGPYEQYF